The 17 T cell receptor beta chains in this list originate from one sample, sequenced in a study of blood T cells in healthy people across ages. Using a J-beta primer mix together with a sample-barcoded 5' primer, a second PCR was run for roughly 6 to 11 cycles. A single record per CDR3 protein comes from TCRdb applying MiXCR to the 5' RACE reads. This sample has 550,000 to 750,000 distinct CDR3 sequences, with about 21% found just once. What was sequenced was blood. These receptors were obtained from a man between 70 and 80 years old in good health.

The chain combines TRBV7-2 with TRBJ2-2; 7 bases map to TRBD2. Germline V CDR1 and CDR2: SGHTA, FQGNSA. The junction had 1 base not matched to a gene; V was cut back by 3 bases and J by 0 bases. The CDR3 contains 15 residues. Here the CDR3 DNA reads TGTGCCAGCAGCTTCCTAGCGGCGAACACCGGGGAGCTGTTTTTT. Its translation is CASSFLAANTGELFF.

A few counts support this clonotype. The genes are TRBV7-9 and TRBJ1-4; 10 bases line up with TRBD1. The CDR3 runs to 15 residues. Germline lookup yields CDR1 SEHNR and CDR2 FQNEAQ (reference sequence). V was pared by 4 bases and J by 7 bases, with 6 bases of the junction left unmatched. CDR3 sequence reads: CASSSTGGAGEKLFF. In nucleotides, the CDR3 is TGTGCCAGCAGCTCGACAGGGGGCGCGGGTGAAAAACTGTTTTTT.

This clonotype was found a few times. The chain links TRBV3-1 to TRBJ2-3, with TRBD2 matching over 13 bases. The V gene's germline CDR1 is LGHDT and CDR2 YNNKEL (reference sequence). Trimming took 3 bases from V and 2 from J; bases not matched to a gene: 8. This CDR3 contains 18 residues. The DNA of the CDR3 is TGTGCCAGCAGCCATGATCGACTAGCGGGAGGTGTCACAGATACGCAGTATTTT. Amino acid sequence: CASSHDRLAGGVTDTQYF.

The genes are TRBV7-2 and TRBJ2-5; maybe TRBD1 (5 bases). The J call may be wrong; the DNA end is better matched by TRBJ2-7. This CDR3 has 14 residues. The V gene's germline CDR1 is SGHTA and CDR2 FQGNSA. CDR3 coding DNA: TGTGCCAGCAGCTTACTCAGGGTTTCGGGCGAGCAGTACTTC. It translates to CASSLLRVSGEQYF.

This clonotype was seen many times. CDR3 loop: CASSPRQGADNEQFF. CDR3 nucleotides: TGTGCCAGCTCACCACGACAGGGGGCAGACAATGAGCAGTTCTTC. The chain recombines TRBV18 with TRBJ2-1; 10 positions agree with TRBD1. Germline V gene lookup returns CDR1 KGHSH and CDR2 LQKENI. The CDR3 runs 15 residues. V dropped 1 base and J dropped 5; count of bases not matched to a gene: 2.

The table lists this clonotype with a few counts. The chain combines TRBV7-8 with TRBJ2-1; weak D call: TRBD2 (6 bases). This CDR3 is 12 amino acids long. The V and J ends lost 5 bases and 6 bases respectively, with 8 bases between them. The V gene's germline CDR1 is SGHVS and CDR2 FQNEAQ. This chain's CDR3 is CASSGGFNEQFF. CDR3 sequence (DNA): TGTGCCAGCAGCGGGGGGTTCAATGAGCAGTTCTTC.

The V call is TRBV2, the J call TRBJ2-1, with 11 bases that match TRBD2. V trimming: 3 bases; J trimming: 3 bases; junction bases outside the gene matches: 4. CDR3 length equals 16 residues. CDR1 SNHLY and CDR2 FYNNEI come from the germline V gene. CDR3 in amino acids: CASSESTSGSYNEQFF. The CDR3 region has the DNA TGTGCCAGCAGTGAGAGCACTAGCGGGAGCTACAATGAGCAGTTCTTC.

The V gene is TRBV6-2 or TRBV6-3, the J gene TRBJ2-5; D may be TRBD2 (6 bases). The end of the DNA is better explained by TRBJ2-1, so the J call may be wrong. In germline, CDR1 is MNHEY, CDR2 SVGEGT. The CDR3 is 14 residues long. The CDR3 protein is CATRWLAENNEQFF. For the CDR3, the DNA is TGTGCCACCAGGTGGTTAGCGGAGAACAATGAGCAGTTCTTC.

The rearrangement joins TRBV3-1 to TRBJ2-5, with D unclear. Germline CDR1 reads LGHDT; CDR2 reads YNNKEL (reference sequence). This CDR3 has 14 residues. Trimming shortened V by 1 base and J by 10 bases, and 16 bases separated the two germline ends. The CDR3 protein is CASSQGLGSYDQYF. The CDR3 bases are TGTGCCAGCAGCCAAGGGTTGGGCTCCTACGACCAGTACTTC.

This clonotype was detected only a few times. V usage is TRBV29-1 and J usage is TRBJ1-1; D may be TRBD1 (6 bases). Trimming took off 4 bases at V and 1 base at J, with 10 bases between the two ends. The V gene's germline CDR1 is SQVTM and CDR2 ANQGSEA. The CDR3 is 13 amino acids. CDR3 nucleotides: TGCAGCGTTGGCATGACAGGGAACACTGAAGCTTTCTTT. Translated: CSVGMTGNTEAFF.

J is TRBJ2-1 and V is TRBV11-2; maybe TRBD1 (6 bases). Germline V lookup: CDR1 SGHAT, CDR2 FQNNGV. This CDR3 has 15 residues. The V end lost 2 bases, the J end lost 2 bases, and 10 bases lay between the germline ends. CDR3 protein: CASSLTGSTYNEQFF. The CDR3 DNA follows: TGTGCCAGCAGCTTAACAGGGAGTACCTACAATGAGCAGTTCTTC.

The rearrangement links TRBV20-1 to TRBJ2-5; 7 bases agree with TRBD1. Trimming at V came to 6 bases and at J to 4 bases, leaving 14 bases not matched to a gene. Germline CDR1 and CDR2: DFQATT and SNEGSKA (reference sequence). The CDR3 extends over 15 amino acids. CDR3 coding DNA: TGCAGTGCCCCTTCTGACAGGGCTCCGGGAGAGACCCAGTACTTC. Protein: CSAPSDRAPGETQYF.

This sequence joins TRBV7-9 and TRBJ1-4; D call uncertain. Trimming pared 5 bases from V and 4 bases from J, leaving 5 bases between. This CDR3 region has 12 residues. From germline, CDR1 is SEHNR and CDR2 FQNEAQ (reference sequence). The CDR3 DNA is TGTGCCAGCAGCCGTCATAATGAAAAACTGTTTTTT. This codes for CASSRHNEKLFF.

This clonotype was recorded many times. The chain employs TRBV14 and TRBJ2-7; TRBD2 might be the D (6 bases). From germline, CDR1 is SGHDN and CDR2 FVKESK. Trimming left V 0 bases short and J 5 bases short, with 14 bases between. There are 15 residues in the CDR3. CDR3: CASSQDPAGRHEQYF. The CDR3 DNA is TGTGCCAGCAGCCAAGATCCGGCAGGGAGGCACGAGCAGTACTTC. The full variable domain, completed using reference TRBV14 and TRBJ2-7, is EAGVTQFPSHSVIEKGQTVTLRCDPISGHDNLYWYRRVMGKEIKFLLHFVKESKQDESGMPNNRFLAERTGGTYSTLKVQPAELEDSGVYFCASSQDPAGRHEQYFGPGTRLTVT.

For this clonotype: The CDR3 does not close with the conserved phenylalanine or tryptophan, likely indicating a read error. The chain couples TRBV5-5 to TRBJ1-1, with 8 bases matching TRBD1. Germline lookup yields CDR1 SGHKS and CDR2 YYEKEE (reference sequence). Trimming at V came to 4 bases and at J to 4 bases, leaving 3 bases not matched to a gene. CDR3 size: 13 residues. Here the CDR3 DNA reads TGTGCCAGCAGCCAAGGACAGGGCACTGAAGCTTTCCTT. Amino acids: CASSQGQGTEAFL.

This clonotype has at least ten counts. The chain employs TRBV18 and TRBJ2-1; 10 bases map to TRBD2. This CDR3 has 20 residues. Germline lookup yields CDR1 KGHSH and CDR2 LQKENI. Trimming at V came to 6 bases and at J to 2 bases, leaving 19 bases not matched to a gene. The CDR3 bases are TGTGCCAGCTCGAAGACAGGGATCGCTCTAGCGGGAGCCCCCTACAATGAGCAGTTCTTC. It is translated as CASSKTGIALAGAPYNEQFF.

As regards this clonotype: The junction does not match germline at one end; this may be a read error. J is TRBJ2-1 and V is TRBV15; no clear D gene. This CDR3 contains 12 residues. Per germline, CDR1 LNHNV and CDR2 YYDKDF (reference sequence). The CDR3 sequence is CATSRENNGQFF. DNA of the CDR3: TGTGCCACCAGCAGAGAAAACAATGGGCAGTTCTTC.